This record looks at one T cell receptor (beta chain) sequence and its context. The target antigen is unknown. The entry originates in a study of cytomegalovirus exposure and HLA in healthy donors. Study as a whole: Roughly 180 million T cells yielded 110 million or so unique TCR beta sequences in earlier analysis. Regarding the study as a whole: What TCR beta sequences reportedly achieved was accurate prediction of HLA-A and HLA-B alleles in most subjects. In a later analysis, parvovirus B19, influenza, CMV and Epstein-Barr virus appeared linked to several top co-occurrence clusters. One variant, a missense change in DCLRE1C, was linked in a later analysis to TCR beta V- and J-gene trimming.

CDR3 size: 16 residues. Trimming cost V 4 bases and J 8 bases, with 21 bases left between them. Germline V gene data show CDR1 as KGHSH and CDR2 as LQKENI. Use of 60 Vbeta and 13 Jbeta primers characterized the PCR. Here immunoSEQ multiplex PCR was the method, and the copy in TCRdb shows in-frame clones only, minus some. In total, the table holds tens of thousands of clones. The chain carries TRBV18 and TRBJ2-1; D gene ambiguous. Sample: PBMCs. The source of this sequence is a woman aged 25 to 39 in good health and CMV-seropositive. The CDR3 bases are TGTGCCAGCTCACTTGCCCAGACGTCGGGTTTCGATGAGCAGTTCTTC. Protein: CASSLAQTSGFDEQFF. The full variable domain, with the rest looked up from reference TRBV18 and TRBJ2-1, is NAGVMQNPRHLVRRRGQEARLRCSPMKGHSHVYWYRQLPEEGLKFMVYLQKENIIDESGMPKERFSAEFPKEGPSILRIQQVVRGDSAAYFCASSLAQTSGFDEQFFGPGTRLTVL.